There are many counts of the clone carrying this T cell receptor beta chain. Its antigen is still unknown. TCRdb recomputed calls from the 5' RACE reads with MiXCR, one row per CDR3 protein. This table has 200,000 to 250,000 distinct CDR3 sequences, 15% appearing once. The source of the sample is a study of T-cell memory formation after mild COVID-19. Turning to the study itself: Clusters were largely donor specific. Overall study findings and caveats: The study detected some responding clones in pre-infection memory, suggesting cross-reactive memory joined. Researchers could not confirm that second-wave clones peaking on day 37 targeted SARS-CoV-2.

The specimen sequenced was PBMCs or a T cell subset sorted from them (not recorded which). The origin of this receptor is an adult woman who had mild COVID-19 (a few samples of this study predate the infection). Cell type and time point are not known.

CDR3 sequence: CSVNGGDRRTDTQYF. For the CDR3, the DNA is TGCAGCGTTAACGGGGGGGACAGGCGTACAGATACGCAGTATTTT. The chain is built from TRBV29-1 and TRBJ2-3; D may be TRBD1 or TRBD2 (8 bases each). Germline CDR1 and CDR2: SQVTM and ANQGSEA. V was trimmed by 5 bases and J by 3 bases, leaving 18 bases between them. The CDR3 is made up of 15 amino acids.